Following are 20 T cell receptor beta chains from one sample sequenced in a study of CD8 T cells in ankylosing spondylitis. TCRdb ran MiXCR on the 5' RACE reads and lists one entry per CDR3 protein. The sample consists of approximately 110,000 distinct CDR3 sequences, about 24% of them appearing once. The specimen was synovial fluid, either unsorted or a sorted T cell fraction (not recorded which). The receptors were sampled from a male donor with ankylosing spondylitis.

This clonotype has at least ten counts. The gene calls are TRBV5-1 and TRBJ1-1; D gene unclear. V shed 1 base and J shed 3 bases, with 10 bases lying between them. Germline V CDR1 and CDR2: SGHRS, YFSETQ. The CDR3 runs to 14 residues. CDR3 region: CASSLTSGDTEAFF. The DNA of the CDR3 is TGCGCCAGCAGCTTGACAAGTGGGGACACTGAAGCTTTCTTT.

This clonotype was recorded only once. This chain joins TRBV7-2 and TRBJ2-3, with TRBD2 matching over 8 bases. CDR1 and CDR2 (germline): SGHTA, FQGNSA. CDR3 length equals 15 residues. Trimming removed 1 base from V and 5 bases from J; junction bases left unmatched: 5. CDR3 protein: CASSLGAGVRDTQYF. The CDR3 DNA sequence: TGTGCCAGCAGCTTAGGAGCGGGAGTTCGAGATACGCAGTATTTT.

There are a few counts of this clonotype. The chain employs TRBV18 and TRBJ1-1; 7 nucleotides match TRBD1. Germline values: CDR1 KGHSH, CDR2 LQKENI. Trimming removed 5 bases from V and 7 bases from J; junction bases left unmatched: 13. The CDR3 has 15 residues. The CDR3 DNA reads TGTGCCAGCTCAACTAGAGACAGGGTCTATGATGAAGCTTTCTTT. Protein sequence: CASSTRDRVYDEAFF.

V gene TRBV3-1 combines with J gene TRBJ2-1, with 7 bases matching TRBD2. With 1 base clipped from V and 9 bases from J, the junction kept 6 bases outside the gene matches. Germline V lookup: CDR1 LGHDT, CDR2 YNNKEL (reference sequence). CDR3 length: 14 residues. The CDR3 sequence: CASSQASGQVEQFF. For the CDR3, the DNA is TGTGCCAGCAGCCAAGCTAGCGGTCAGGTTGAGCAGTTCTTC.

The chain links TRBV4-2 to TRBJ2-2; TRBD2 aligns across 7 bases. The CDR3 extends over 16 amino acids. Per the germline V gene, CDR1 is LGHNA and CDR2 is YNFKEQ. J lost 5 bases, V lost 0 bases, and 6 bases had no gene match. The CDR3 bases are TGTGCCAGCAGCCAAGATGCTAGCGGCCTAACCGGGGAGCTGTTTTTT. Translating gives CASSQDASGLTGELFF.

The V and J genes are TRBV5-1 and TRBJ1-2; 7 bases align to TRBD1. The CDR3 length is 13 residues. Losses at the gene ends were 3 bases for V and 5 bases for J; bases not matched to a gene: 4. CDR1 and CDR2 (germline): SGHRS, YFSETQ. For the CDR3, the DNA is TGCGCCAGCAGCTCCGGGACAGAGTATGGCTACACCTTC. Encoded protein: CASSSGTEYGYTF.

The sample holds one count of this clonotype. The rearrangement uses TRBV29-1 and TRBJ1-1; D is ambiguous. The V end lost 2 bases, the J end lost 0 bases, and 10 bases lay between the germline ends. The CDR3 is 14 amino acids. Germline CDR1 SQVTM, CDR2 ANQGSEA. This chain's CDR3 is CSVEPGRLNTEAFF. Written as DNA, the CDR3 is TGCAGCGTTGAACCGGGCCGGCTGAACACTGAAGCTTTCTTT.

This clonotype came up a few times. The chain couples TRBV7-2 to TRBJ2-3; 10 bases align to TRBD2. Germline V CDR1 and CDR2: SGHTA, FQGNSA. The CDR3 length is 17 residues. The V and J ends lost 5 bases and 1 base, in that order; junction bases with no gene match: 9. CDR3 residues: CASSTKGTSGGTDTQYF. CDR3 nucleotides: TGTGCCAGCAGCACGAAGGGTACTAGCGGGGGCACAGATACGCAGTATTTT. Full variable domain (missing parts from reference TRBV7-2 and TRBJ2-3): GAGVSQSPSNKVTEKGKDVELRCDPISGHTALYWYRQSLGQGLEFLIYFQGNSAPDKSGLPSDRFSAERTGGSVSTLTIQRTQQEDSAVYLCASSTKGTSGGTDTQYFGPGTRLTVL.

This clonotype has a handful of counts. This chain uses TRBV3-1 with TRBJ2-1; D possibly matches TRBD1 or TRBD2 (5 bases each). In germline, CDR1 is LGHDT, CDR2 YNNKEL (reference sequence). The ends were cut back, 1 base at V and 7 bases at J, with 11 bases in the middle. This CDR3 spans 14 amino acids. CDR3 coding DNA: TGTGCCAGCAGCCAAGTATGGGGGATGAATGAGCAGTTCTTC. It is translated as CASSQVWGMNEQFF.

There are a few counts of this clonotype. The chain uses TRBV21-1 and TRBJ2-7. TRBV21-1 corresponds to a pseudogene. This CDR3 has 12 amino acids. CDR3 coding DNA: TGTGCCAGCAGCAAAGGGTTGGACGAGCAGTACGTC. Its translation: CASSKGLDEQYV.

As for this clonotype: Since a much larger clone is just one base distant, this may be a read error. This chain joins TRBV7-9 and TRBJ2-7; 9 bases align to TRBD2. The CDR3 is made up of 17 amino acids. With 1 base clipped from V and 3 bases from J, the junction kept 10 bases outside the gene matches. The V gene's germline CDR1 is SEHNR and CDR2 FQNEAQ (reference sequence). In nucleotides, the CDR3 is TGTGCCAGCAGCTTAGGGTGTGAAAGCGGGAGGCTCTACGAGCAGTACTTC. Protein product: CASSLGCESGRLYEQYF.

This clonotype was detected only a few times. V is TRBV3-1 and J is TRBJ2-7; possible D gene TRBD2, 6 bases. CDR1 is LGHDT and CDR2 is YNNKEL in the germline V gene (reference sequence). This CDR3 has 14 amino acids. The V end was cut by 4 bases, the J end by 6 bases, with 16 bases between. CDR3 DNA sequence: TGTGCCAGCAGCCTAGCGGCCGTTCCAGGCGAGCAGTACGTC. This encodes CASSLAAVPGEQYV.

This clonotype has just a few counts. The rearrangement joins TRBV7-9 to TRBJ2-1; unclear D gene. Between the trimmed V and J ends, which lost 1 base and 8 bases, there was a span of 6 bases. This CDR3 is built from 12 residues. CDR1 SEHNR and CDR2 FQNEAQ come from the germline V gene (reference sequence). CDR3 region: CASSLELDEQFF. The DNA of the CDR3 is TGTGCCAGCAGCTTAGAATTAGATGAGCAGTTCTTC.

This clonotype was observed a few times. V is TRBV2 and J is TRBJ1-6; D may be TRBD1 (6 bases). Trimming shortened V by 5 bases and J by 6 bases, and 14 bases separated the two germline ends. The CDR3 is made up of 15 amino acids. Germline V gives CDR1 SNHLY, CDR2 FYNNEI. This chain's CDR3 is CASSQQGPVNSPLHF. The CDR3 DNA is TGTGCCAGCAGTCAACAGGGCCCGGTTAATTCACCCCTCCACTTT.

The V gene is TRBV5-1, the J gene TRBJ2-3; perhaps TRBD1 as D (6 bases). The CDR3 runs 15 residues. V lost 5 bases and J 2 bases, leaving 15 bases between the germline ends. The germline V gene encodes CDR1 SGHRS and CDR2 YFSETQ. The CDR3 sequence is CASRAGTKHTDTQYF. As DNA, the CDR3 is TGCGCCAGCAGGGCCGGGACAAAGCACACAGATACGCAGTATTTT. The complete variable domain, with remaining parts taken from reference TRBV5-1 and TRBJ2-3, reads KAGVTQTPRYLIKTRGQQVTLSCSPISGHRSVSWYQQTPGQGLQFLFEYFSETQRNKGNFPGRFSGRQFSNSRSEMNVSTLELGDSALYLCASRAGTKHTDTQYFGPGTRLTVL.

The sample holds many counts of this clonotype. The gene calls are TRBV11-2 and TRBJ2-7; unclear D gene. There are 14 residues in the CDR3. From germline, CDR1 is SGHAT and CDR2 FQNNGV. The germline V and J ends were trimmed by 5 bases and 3 bases, with 14 bases remaining between them. The CDR3 sequence is CASSVWTFGYEQYV. The CDR3 coding sequence is TGTGCCAGCAGCGTTTGGACCTTCGGCTACGAGCAGTACGTC.

This sequence joins TRBV12-3 or TRBV12-4 and TRBJ2-7, with 7 nucleotides matching TRBD2. The CDR3 runs to 14 residues. V was clipped by 3 bases and J by 0 bases; unmatched bases: 2. The chain's CDR3 is CASSFGGFSYEQYF. For the CDR3, the DNA is TGTGCCAGCAGTTTCGGGGGGTTCTCCTACGAGCAGTACTTC.

This chain links TRBV5-8 with TRBJ2-7; D gene unclear. This CDR3 has 13 amino acids. Germline CDR1 reads SGHTS; CDR2 reads YDEGEE. Trimming took 5 bases from V and 3 from J, leaving 12 bases between them. The CDR3 DNA follows: TGTGCCAGCAGTCCCGGGCGCTTCTACGAGCAGTACGTC. Translating gives CASSPGRFYEQYV.

The CDR3 sequence is CASSLGTGGVSEQFF. CDR3 in DNA: TGCGCCAGCAGCTTGGGGACGGGAGGGGTGAGTGAGCAGTTCTTC. V gene TRBV5-1 combines with J gene TRBJ2-1; 8 bases agree with TRBD2. V shed 0 bases and J 9 bases; nucleotides not matched to a gene: 8. There are 15 residues in the CDR3. Germline lookup yields CDR1 SGHRS and CDR2 YFSETQ.

The genes are TRBV11-1 and TRBJ2-2; TRBD1 agrees at 9 bases. J gave up 5 bases and V 5 bases, and 15 bases lay outside the gene matches. The CDR3 is 18 amino acids. Germline CDR1 and CDR2: SGHAT and FQDESV (reference sequence). CDR3 amino acids: CASSPLFTGGSRTGELFF. The CDR3 nucleotides read TGTGCCAGCAGCCCGCTCTTCACAGGGGGCTCTCGTACCGGGGAGCTGTTTTTT.